This is a list of T cell receptor beta chains from one sample in a study of blood T cells in healthy people across ages. Via MiXCR, TCRdb re-called the 5' RACE reads, giving one row per CDR3 protein. This sample carries roughly 800,000 distinct CDR3 sequences, roughly 25% of them seen once, and the ten largest clones take under 4.5%. This same sample was also part of a study on T cells of mothers and their children.

Material for sequencing was blood. These TCRs come from a boy younger than 18 in good health. CDR3s leave out the opening cysteine and the closing phenylalanine or tryptophan. A D gene is named only where the DNA matches it firmly.

v_call: TRBV28; d_call: NA; cdr3_length: 10; j_call: TRBJ2-2; cdr3_aa: ASRVYTGELF
v_call: TRBV25-1; d_call: NA; cdr3_length: 11; j_call: TRBJ2-7; cdr3_aa: ASSDRVGYEQY
v_call: TRBV6-6; d_call: TRBD1; cdr3_length: 11; j_call: TRBJ1-4; cdr3_aa: ASGGTDFEKLF
v_call: TRBV7-2; d_call: TRBD1; cdr3_length: 13; j_call: TRBJ2-7; cdr3_aa: ASSLVPGGSYEQY
v_call: TRBV13; d_call: NA; cdr3_length: 13; j_call: TRBJ2-5; cdr3_aa: ASSFIWGKQETQY
v_call: TRBV7-9; d_call: TRBD2; cdr3_length: 14; j_call: TRBJ2-1; cdr3_aa: ASSLTSGGSINEQF
v_call: TRBV28; d_call: NA; cdr3_length: 13; j_call: TRBJ2-5; cdr3_aa: ASTPVGAPNGTQY
v_call: TRBV20-1; d_call: NA; cdr3_length: 9; j_call: TRBJ1-5; cdr3_aa: SASTGGPQH
v_call: TRBV5-1; d_call: TRBD1; cdr3_length: 13; j_call: TRBJ1-1; cdr3_aa: ASSLETGAYTEAF
v_call: TRBV20-1; d_call: TRBD1; cdr3_length: 15; j_call: NA; cdr3_aa: SAEPGTGVGGWDEQY
v_call: TRBV20-1; d_call: NA; cdr3_length: 12; j_call: NA; cdr3_aa: SASPGVGDNEQF
v_call: TRBV7-9; d_call: NA; cdr3_length: 13; j_call: TRBJ2-3; cdr3_aa: ASSFTGTELGTQY
v_call: TRBV28; d_call: NA; cdr3_length: 11; j_call: TRBJ1-2; cdr3_aa: ASGTWEEYGYT
v_call: TRBV10-3; d_call: TRBD2; cdr3_length: 13; j_call: TRBJ2-1; cdr3_aa: AISGASGTYNEQF
v_call: TRBV3-1; d_call: TRBD2; cdr3_length: 14; j_call: TRBJ2-5; cdr3_aa: ASSQGLAVLRETQY
v_call: TRBV20-1; d_call: NA; cdr3_length: 15; j_call: TRBJ2-1; cdr3_aa: SARDLLAVSSYNEQF